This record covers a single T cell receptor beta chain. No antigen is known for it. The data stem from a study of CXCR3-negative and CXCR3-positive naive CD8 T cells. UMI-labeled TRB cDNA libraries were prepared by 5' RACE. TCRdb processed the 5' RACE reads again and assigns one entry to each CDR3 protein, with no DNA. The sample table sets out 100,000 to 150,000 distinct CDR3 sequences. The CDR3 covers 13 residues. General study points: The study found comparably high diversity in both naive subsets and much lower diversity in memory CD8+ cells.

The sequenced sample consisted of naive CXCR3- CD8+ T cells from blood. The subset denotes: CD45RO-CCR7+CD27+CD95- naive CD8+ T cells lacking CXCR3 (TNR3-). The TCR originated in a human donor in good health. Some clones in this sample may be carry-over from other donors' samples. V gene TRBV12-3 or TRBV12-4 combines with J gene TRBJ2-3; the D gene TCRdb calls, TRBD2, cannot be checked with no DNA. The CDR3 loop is CASGLLRSDTQYF.